This TCR beta chain was captured in a study of shared clonotypes between healthy human individuals. Some clones are missing from TCRdb's copy, which holds only in-frame ones; the method was immunoSEQ multiplex PCR. The repertoire holds some 2,400,000 clones, approximately 94% seen once, with roughly 0.13% in the top ten. The length of the CDR3 is 14 residues. Germline-derived CDR1 and CDR2 are GTSNPN and SVGIG (reference sequence). With 4 bases clipped from V and 4 bases from J, the junction kept 7 bases outside the gene matches. This clone was observed once. The sample taken for sequencing was naive CD4+ T cells sorted from blood. The sample's subset: CD45RA+ positively selected. The chain combines TRBV30 with TRBJ2-1; 7 bases fit TRBD2. This clonotype originated in a man between 18 and 29 years old in good health. In DNA, the CDR3 is TGTGCCTGGACCCGGGACTACGGATACAATGAGCAGTTCTTC. Protein product: CAWTRDYGYNEQFF.